The 10 T cell receptor beta chains below were found in one sample sequenced in a study of blood T cell repertoires in COVID-19. Clones were read by immunoSEQ multiplex PCR, and TCRdb kept only the in-frame ones, dropping some. Among around 170,000 clones listed, roughly 88% were seen once. The sequenced sample was PBMCs or T cells enriched from blood (not recorded which). These receptors were taken from a woman in her 30s who had recovered from COVID-19.

The chain links TRBV7-9 to TRBJ1-3; 11 nucleotides agree with TRBD1. J lost 4 bases, V lost 5 bases, and 7 bases had no gene match. This CDR3 is built from 16 residues. CDR1 and CDR2 from the germline V gene are SEHNR and FQNEAQ (reference sequence). The CDR3 region has the DNA TGTGCCAGCAGCCTTTGGACAGGGGGCTCCGGAAACACCATATATTTT. As protein: CASSLWTGGSGNTIYF.

This chain joins TRBV6-5 and TRBJ2-7; 7 bases are a match to TRBD2. V gave up 2 bases and J gave up 2 bases; unmatched junction bases: 3. Germline-derived CDR1 and CDR2 are MNHEY and SVGAGI. CDR3 length: 14 residues. CDR3 nucleotide sequence: TGTGCCAGCAGTTACGCGGGAGACCCCTACGAGCAGTACTTC. Protein: CASSYAGDPYEQYF.

This chain connects TRBV19 to TRBJ1-2; 12 bases agree with TRBD1. The V gene's germline CDR1 is LNHDA and CDR2 SQIVND (reference sequence). The trim removed 9 bases at V and 7 bases at J, leaving 9 bases unmatched. This CDR3 region has 14 residues. The CDR3 bases are TGTGCCAGCGGTCGAGGGACAGGGGGCTCTGGCTACACCTTC. As protein: CASGRGTGGSGYTF.

In DNA form, the CDR3 reads TGTGCCAGCAGCCAATCGGCGGCCCCGAACGAGCAGTACTTC. Encoded protein: CASSQSAAPNEQYF. V gene TRBV16 combines with J gene TRBJ2-7; D gene unclear. Trimming took off 0 bases at V and 5 bases at J, with 11 bases between the two ends. This CDR3 is 14 amino acids long. Germline V lookup: CDR1 KGHSY, CDR2 FQNENV.

The V and J genes are TRBV3-1 (or the pseudogene TRBV3-2) and TRBJ2-1, with 8 nucleotides matching TRBD1. The V gene's germline CDR1 is LGHDT and CDR2 YNNKEL (reference sequence). The junction had 14 bases not matched to a gene; V was cut back by 1 base and J by 12 bases. The CDR3 extends over 16 amino acids. The CDR3 sequence: CASSQGPGPTGGLQFF. The CDR3 nucleotides are TGTGCCAGCAGCCAAGGACCGGGGCCAACAGGGGGGTTGCAGTTCTTC.

V and J are TRBV5-1 and TRBJ2-5; 8 bases map to TRBD2. CDR3 length equals 16 residues. With 1 base clipped from V and 3 bases from J, the junction kept 8 bases outside the gene matches. Germline assignment: CDR1 SGHRS and CDR2 YFSETQ. The CDR3 nucleotides read TGCGCCAGCAGCTTGCGGTCGGGAGGGCACGAAGAGACCCAGTACTTC. This codes for CASSLRSGGHEETQYF.

The chain is built from TRBV6-1 and TRBJ2-7; D gene ambiguous. The CDR3 covers 14 residues. V was trimmed by 3 bases and J by 0 bases, leaving 9 bases between them. CDR1 is MNHNS, CDR2 SASEGT, per germline. The CDR3 spells CASSEIERSYEQYF. As DNA, the CDR3 is TGTGCCAGCAGTGAGATAGAGCGCTCCTACGAGCAGTACTTC.

A few counts support this clone. V gene TRBV10-1 combines with J gene TRBJ2-3; TRBD2 is a possible D gene (5 bases). CDR3 length: 11 amino acids. The V gene lost 6 bases and the J gene lost 6 bases, with 7 bases spanning the gap. Germline V CDR1 and CDR2: WNHNN, SYGVQD (reference sequence). CDR3 residues: CASRSGDTQYF. CDR3 nucleotides: TGCGCCAGCAGGAGCGGTGATACGCAGTATTTT.

This clone has only one observation. This chain connects TRBV25-1 to TRBJ1-3; no clear D gene. V dropped 3 bases and J dropped 0 bases, with 6 bases sitting between them. Germline assignment: CDR1 MGHDK and CDR2 SYGVNS. The CDR3 totals 14 residues. The CDR3 here is CASSDWLSGNTIYF. Here the CDR3 DNA reads TGTGCCAGCAGTGATTGGCTCTCTGGAAACACCATATATTTT.

The V gene is TRBV11-1, the J gene TRBJ2-1; tentative D call: TRBD1 (6 bases). This CDR3 is 15 amino acids long. Trimming stripped 4 bases from V and 4 bases from J, with 14 bases between. Germline V CDR1 and CDR2: SGHAT, FQDESV (reference sequence). This chain's CDR3 is CASSSTADRYNEQFF. The CDR3 DNA is TGTGCCAGCAGCTCGACCGCGGACAGATACAATGAGCAGTTCTTC. The entire variable domain, with the rest obtained from reference TRBV11-1 and TRBJ2-1, is as follows: EAEVAQSPRYKITEKSQAVAFWCDPISGHATLYWYRQILGQGPELLVQFQDESVVDDSQLPKDRFSAERLKGVDSTLKIQPAELGDSAMYLCASSSTADRYNEQFFGPGTRLTVL.